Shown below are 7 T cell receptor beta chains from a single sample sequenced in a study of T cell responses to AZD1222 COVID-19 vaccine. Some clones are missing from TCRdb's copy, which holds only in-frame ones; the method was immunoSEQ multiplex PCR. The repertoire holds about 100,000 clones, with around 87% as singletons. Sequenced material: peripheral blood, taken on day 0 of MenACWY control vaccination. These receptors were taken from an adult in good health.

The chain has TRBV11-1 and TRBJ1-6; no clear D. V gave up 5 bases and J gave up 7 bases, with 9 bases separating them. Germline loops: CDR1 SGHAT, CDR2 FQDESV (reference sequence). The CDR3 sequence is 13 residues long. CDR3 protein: CASSPNSNSPLHF. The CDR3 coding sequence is TGTGCCAGCAGCCCGAACAGCAATTCACCCCTCCACTTT.

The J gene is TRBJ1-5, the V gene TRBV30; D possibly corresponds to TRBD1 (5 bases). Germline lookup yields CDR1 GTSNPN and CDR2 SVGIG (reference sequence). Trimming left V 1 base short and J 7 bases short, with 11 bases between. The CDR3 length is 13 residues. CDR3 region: CAWSGGWEQPQHF. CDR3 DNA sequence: TGTGCCTGGAGTGGGGGGTGGGAGCAGCCCCAGCATTTT. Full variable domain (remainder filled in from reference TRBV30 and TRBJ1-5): SQTIHQWPATLVQPVGSPLSLECTVEGTSNPNLYWYRQAAGRGLQLLFYSVGIGQISSEVPQNLSASRPQDRQFILSSKKLLLSDSGFYLCAWSGGWEQPQHFGDGTRLSIL.

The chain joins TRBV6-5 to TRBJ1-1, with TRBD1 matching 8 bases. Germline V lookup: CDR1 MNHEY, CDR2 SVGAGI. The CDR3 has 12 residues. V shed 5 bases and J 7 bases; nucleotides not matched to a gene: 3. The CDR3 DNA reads TGTGCCAGCAGTCGGACAGGGCGTGAAGCTTTCTTT. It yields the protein CASSRTGREAFF.

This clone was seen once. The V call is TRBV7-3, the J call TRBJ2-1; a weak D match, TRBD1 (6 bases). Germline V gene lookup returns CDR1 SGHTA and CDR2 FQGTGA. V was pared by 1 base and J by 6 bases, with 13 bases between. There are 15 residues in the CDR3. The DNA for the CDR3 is TGTGCCAGCAGCTTAAGCCAGGGGCCCTTCAATGAGCAGTTCTTC. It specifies CASSLSQGPFNEQFF.

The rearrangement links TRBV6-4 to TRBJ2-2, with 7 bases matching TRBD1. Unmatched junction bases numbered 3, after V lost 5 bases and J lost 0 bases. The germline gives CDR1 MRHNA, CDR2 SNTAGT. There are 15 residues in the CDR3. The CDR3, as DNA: TGTGCCAGCAGTCGACAGGGAACGAACACCGGGGAGCTGTTTTTT. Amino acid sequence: CASSRQGTNTGELFF.

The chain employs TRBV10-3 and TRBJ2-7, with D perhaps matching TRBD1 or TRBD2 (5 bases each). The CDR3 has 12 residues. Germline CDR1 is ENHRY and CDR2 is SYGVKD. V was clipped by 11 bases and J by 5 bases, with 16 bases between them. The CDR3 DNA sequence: TGTGCCCGCGGGCAGGGTCCGAACGAGCAGTACTTC. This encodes CARGQGPNEQYF.

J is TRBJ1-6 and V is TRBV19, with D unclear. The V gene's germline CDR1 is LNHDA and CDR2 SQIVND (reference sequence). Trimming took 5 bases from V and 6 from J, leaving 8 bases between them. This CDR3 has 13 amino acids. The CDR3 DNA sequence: TGTGCCAGTAGTTCGGGTTCTAATTCACCCCTCCACTTT. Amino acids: CASSSGSNSPLHF.